The 16 T cell receptor beta chains presented below share a single source sample, sequenced in a study of shared clonotypes between healthy human individuals. Assay: immunoSEQ multiplex PCR; the TCRdb copy retains only in-frame clones and omits some. The sample yields about 670,000 clones, about 78% seen once. The source material was memory CD4+ T cells sorted from blood. Subset reported: CD45RA-negative fraction. The receptors derive from a woman in her twenties or thirties in good health.

The rearrangement uses TRBV9 and TRBJ2-4, with D tentatively TRBD2 (6 bases). Trimming took off 3 bases at V and 7 bases at J, with 11 bases between the two ends. Germline CDR1 reads SGDLS; CDR2 reads YYNGEE. The CDR3 consists of 13 residues. CDR3 sequence: CASSGASVNIQYF. As DNA, the CDR3 is TGTGCCAGCAGCGGGGCTAGCGTGAACATTCAGTACTTC.

The CDR3, as DNA: TGTGCCAGCAGCCAAGATTCTCGGATGCTAACGGAGGTTGCGCAGTATTTT. It encodes CASSQDSRMLTEVAQYF. The chain uses TRBV4-2 and TRBJ2-3; D possibly corresponds to TRBD2 (5 bases). The germline CDR1 and CDR2 sequences are LGHNA and YNFKEQ. The V gene lost 0 bases and the J gene lost 10 bases, with 23 bases spanning the gap. There are 17 residues in the CDR3.

The chain recombines TRBV6-1 with TRBJ1-1; the match to TRBD1 covers 8 bases. The germline V gene encodes CDR1 MNHNS and CDR2 SASEGT. This CDR3 spans 14 amino acids. V was clipped by 1 base and J by 5 bases; unmatched bases: 3. The CDR3, as DNA: TGTGCCAGCAGTGAAGGACAGGGGAATACTGAAGCTTTCTTT. Translating gives CASSEGQGNTEAFF.

This chain links TRBV27 with TRBJ2-7, with unresolved D. The CDR3 extends over 13 amino acids. Germline assignment: CDR1 MNHEY and CDR2 SMNVEV (reference sequence). V dropped 5 bases and J dropped 1 base, with 9 bases sitting between them. CDR3 coding DNA: TGTGCCAGCAGTCCCTGGGCTTCCTACGAGCAGTACTTC. Translating it yields CASSPWASYEQYF.

This clone was picked up many times. The same CDR3 is also encoded by other DNA sequences in this sample. The chain carries TRBV6-5 and TRBJ2-7; 7 nucleotides match TRBD2. Germline V gene data show CDR1 as MNHEY and CDR2 as SVGAGI. Trimming removed 0 bases from V and 2 bases from J; junction bases left unmatched: 1. The CDR3 is 14 residues long. The CDR3 DNA sequence: TGTGCCAGCAGTTACTCGGGGGGGACCTACGAGCAGTACTTC. Protein sequence: CASSYSGGTYEQYF.

Concerning this clone itself: Other nucleotide sequences from this sample produce the same CDR3. The J gene is TRBJ2-5, the V gene TRBV7-9; maybe TRBD1 (7 bases). Trimming left V 3 bases short and J 5 bases short, with 10 bases between. The CDR3 has 13 amino acids. Germline lookup yields CDR1 SEHNR and CDR2 FQNEAQ (reference sequence). CDR3 coding DNA: TGTGCCAGCAGCTTGTCAGGGGGGGAGACCCAGTACTTC. Residues: CASSLSGGETQYF.

The V call is TRBV7-9, the J call TRBJ1-2; TRBD1 might be the D (5 bases). V was pared by 7 bases and J by 4 bases, with 10 bases between. Germline CDR1 and CDR2: SEHNR and FQNEAQ (reference sequence). The CDR3 sequence is 12 residues long. The CDR3 nucleotides are TGTGCCAGCACCACCGGGACCTATGGCTACACCTTC. Its protein product is CASTTGTYGYTF. Using reference TRBV7-9 and TRBJ1-2 for the parts outside the CDR3, the full variable domain is DTGVSQNPRHKITKRGQNVTFRCDPISEHNRLYWYRQTLGQGPEFLTYFQNEAQLEKSRLLSDRFSAERPKGSFSTLEIQRTEQGDSAMYLCASTTGTYGYTFGSGTRLTVV.

This clone was seen only a few times. V usage is TRBV11-3 and J usage is TRBJ2-2; D is uncertain. This CDR3 region has 15 residues. Germline CDR1 reads SGHNT; CDR2 reads YENEEA. Trimming shortened V by 6 bases and J by 7 bases, and 18 bases separated the two germline ends. The CDR3 sequence: CASSPGGVENGELFF. The CDR3, as DNA: TGTGCCAGCAGTCCAGGTGGAGTAGAAAACGGGGAGCTGTTTTTT.

CDR3 DNA sequence: TGTGCCAGCAGCCTGGCTGGGACGGGCATCTATGGCTACACCTTC. It yields the protein CASSLAGTGIYGYTF. V and J are TRBV7-8 and TRBJ1-2; a possible D gene is TRBD1 (5 bases). V lost 5 bases to trimming and J lost 4 bases, with 17 bases between them. The CDR3 has 15 amino acids. In germline, CDR1 is SGHVS, CDR2 FQNEAQ.

The chain carries TRBV10-2 and TRBJ2-1; TRBD1 matches 8 bases. V trimming: 6 bases; J trimming: 6 bases; junction bases outside the gene matches: 10. The CDR3 runs 15 residues. Per the germline V gene, CDR1 is WSHSY and CDR2 is SAAADI. This CDR3 is CASRQDRGRLNEQFF. As DNA, the CDR3 is TGCGCCAGCAGACAAGACAGGGGACGACTCAATGAGCAGTTCTTC.

A remark on this clone: The germline gene is not matched at one end of the junction; a read error may be the cause. This sequence joins TRBV28 and TRBJ2-4, with D tentatively TRBD2 (7 bases). The CDR3 is 13 residues long. Germline V gene lookup returns CDR1 MDHEN and CDR2 SYDVKM. The CDR3 region is CASSLKGGSSQNF. The DNA of the CDR3 is TGTGCCAGCAGTTTAAAGGGGGGGTCTAGCCAGAACTTC.

The genes are TRBV27 and TRBJ1-2; D gene ambiguous. This CDR3 is 12 amino acids long. V lost 6 bases to trimming and J lost 8 bases, with 13 bases between them. Germline lookup yields CDR1 MNHEY and CDR2 SMNVEV (reference sequence). In DNA form, the CDR3 reads TGTGCCAGCAGATCGGACGTGAGGGGCTACACCTTC. Translated: CASRSDVRGYTF.

The V and J genes are TRBV7-6 and TRBJ2-1; TRBD2 might be the D (6 bases). The CDR3 totals 16 residues. V dropped 5 bases and J dropped 5 bases, with 19 bases sitting between them. The V gene's germline CDR1 is SGHVS and CDR2 FNYEAQ. The CDR3, as DNA: TGTGCCAGCAGCCAGTCCGGGAGCCCACCGGACAATGAGCAGTTCTTC. This gives the protein CASSQSGSPPDNEQFF. Using reference TRBV7-6 and TRBJ2-1 for the parts outside the CDR3, the full variable domain is GAGVSQSPRYKVTKRGQDVALRCDPISGHVSLYWYRQALGQGPEFLTYFNYEAQQDKSGLPNDRFSAERPEGSISTLTIQRTEQRDSAMYRCASSQSGSPPDNEQFFGPGTRLTVL.

The V call is TRBV5-8, the J call TRBJ2-7, with D possibly matching TRBD2 (5 bases). CDR3 length: 14 residues. Germline lookup yields CDR1 SGHTS and CDR2 YDEGEE. The V gene lost 3 bases and the J gene lost 1 base, with 11 bases spanning the gap. CDR3 in amino acids: CASSSLLGSYEQYF. For the CDR3, the DNA is TGTGCCAGCAGCTCCTTACTAGGTTCCTACGAGCAGTACTTC. Full variable domain (remainder filled in from reference TRBV5-8 and TRBJ2-7): EAGVTQSPTHLIKTRGQQATLRCSPISGHTSVYWYQQALGLGLQFLLWYDEGEERNRGNFPPRFSGRQFPNYSSELNVNALELEDSALYLCASSSLLGSYEQYFGPGTRLTVT.

The J gene is TRBJ2-3, the V gene TRBV2, with 9 bases aligning to TRBD1. The CDR3 has 14 residues. The germline gives CDR1 SNHLY, CDR2 FYNNEI. Trimming removed 5 bases from V and 5 bases from J; junction bases left unmatched: 5. The chain's CDR3 is CASSLTGGVDTQYF. The CDR3 nucleotides are TGTGCCAGCAGTTTGACAGGGGGTGTAGATACGCAGTATTTT.

V usage is TRBV11-3 and J usage is TRBJ2-3, with 15 bases aligning to TRBD2. The germline CDR1 and CDR2 sequences are SGHNT and YENEEA. The CDR3 is made up of 17 amino acids. Losses at the gene ends were 1 base for V and 7 bases for J; bases not matched to a gene: 6. CDR3 region: CASSLAGLAGGDHTQYF. The DNA of the CDR3 is TGTGCCAGCAGCTTAGCGGGACTAGCGGGAGGAGATCATACGCAGTATTTT.